The sequence of this TCR beta chain was determined in a study of blood T cells in healthy people across ages. Worth noting for this clonotype: This may be a read error, as it is one base from a much larger clone.

V dropped 7 bases and J dropped 7; count of bases not matched to a gene: 7. Per the germline V gene, CDR1 is SQVTM and CDR2 is ANQGSEA. The CDR3 extends over 11 amino acids. The second PCR ran about 6 to 12 cycles with a sample-barcoded 5' primer and J-beta primers. TCRdb re-called the 5' RACE reads with MiXCR, one entry per CDR3 protein. The sample has 650,000 to 700,000 distinct CDR3 sequences; less than 40% are singletons. The genes are TRBV29-1 and TRBJ2-7, with TRBD1 matching 7 bases. The sequenced material came from blood. The sequence was obtained from a woman older than 75 in good health. The CDR3: CSGGQVNEQYF. DNA for the CDR3: TGCAGCGGCGGACAGGTCAATGAGCAGTACTTC.